The next 11 T cell receptor beta chains were all read from a single sample in a study of T cell responses to AZD1222 COVID-19 vaccine. Method: immunoSEQ multiplex PCR; TCRdb's copy keeps in-frame clones and lacks some. This sample has tens of thousands of clones, with 88% found just once. The specimen was peripheral blood, collected on day 0 of AZD1222 vaccination. These receptors all come from an adult in good health.

V gene TRBV7-9 combines with J gene TRBJ2-5; D gene uncertain. The CDR3 length is 15 residues. Trimming took off 4 bases at V and 2 bases at J, with 14 bases between the two ends. Germline assignment: CDR1 SEHNR and CDR2 FQNEAQ (reference sequence). CDR3 protein: CASSSGRSPQETQYF. The CDR3 DNA follows: TGTGCCAGCAGCTCCGGTAGGAGCCCACAAGAGACCCAGTACTTC.

The chain is built from TRBV28 and TRBJ1-2; 10 nucleotides agree with TRBD1. This CDR3 has 15 amino acids. Germline-derived CDR1 and CDR2 are MDHEN and SYDVKM. J was trimmed by 5 bases and V by 6 bases; bases with no gene match: 9. The CDR3, as DNA: TGTGCCAGCAGGTACCGGGACAGGGGACTTTATGGCTACACCTTC. Its protein product is CASRYRDRGLYGYTF.

This chain links TRBV7-2 with TRBJ1-6; D unresolved. CDR1 is SGHTA and CDR2 is FQGNSA in the germline V gene. V was pared by 4 bases and J by 7 bases, with 14 bases between. There are 15 residues in the CDR3. Written as DNA, the CDR3 is TGTGCCAGCAGCTACCCAGAGGGAAGGAATTCACCCCTCCACTTT. It translates to CASSYPEGRNSPLHF.

This chain links TRBV29-1 with TRBJ1-1, with a weak D call TRBD1 (5 bases). Trimming left V 8 bases short and J 0 bases short, with 10 bases between. The CDR3 is made up of 12 amino acids. Looked up from germline, CDR1 is SQVTM and CDR2 is ANQGSEA. The CDR3 loop is CSIRVLNTEAFF. DNA of the CDR3: TGCAGCATCAGGGTCCTGAACACTGAAGCTTTCTTT.

The chain employs TRBV5-1 and TRBJ2-7; no definite D call. The V and J ends lost 0 bases and 3 bases respectively, with 10 bases between them. This CDR3 is 14 amino acids long. Germline values: CDR1 SGHRS, CDR2 YFSETQ. CDR3 in amino acids: CASSLVGFVYEQYF. The CDR3 DNA sequence: TGCGCCAGCAGCTTGGTTGGCTTTGTCTACGAGCAGTACTTC.

The chain couples TRBV5-1 to TRBJ2-7; the match to TRBD2 covers 11 bases. The trim removed 4 bases at V and 4 bases at J, leaving 4 bases unmatched. Germline-derived CDR1 and CDR2 are SGHRS and YFSETQ. The CDR3 loop spans 14 amino acids. The CDR3 reads CASSATSGSYEQYF. CDR3 nucleotides: TGCGCCAGCAGCGCAACTAGCGGGAGTTACGAGCAGTACTTC. Filled out from reference TRBV5-1 and TRBJ2-7, the complete variable domain reads KAGVTQTPRYLIKTRGQQVTLSCSPISGHRSVSWYQQTPGQGLQFLFEYFSETQRNKGNFPGRFSGRQFSNSRSEMNVSTLELGDSALYLCASSATSGSYEQYFGPGTRLTVT.

The sample holds one count of this clone. This chain joins TRBV11-2 and TRBJ1-1; D possibly corresponds to TRBD1 (5 bases). The CDR3 has 13 residues. Germline V gene sequence: CDR1 SGHAT, CDR2 FQNNGV. V gave up 6 bases and J gave up 4 bases, with 12 bases separating them. This CDR3 reads CASSSGFGTEAFF. Here the CDR3 DNA reads TGTGCCAGCAGTTCAGGGTTTGGCACTGAAGCTTTCTTT.

This chain connects TRBV6-2 or TRBV6-3 to TRBJ1-2; no firm D call. The germline CDR1 and CDR2 sequences are MNHEY and SVGEGT. This CDR3 comprises 12 residues. V lost 6 bases and J lost 2, with 7 bases in between. As DNA, the CDR3 is TGTGCCAGCAGCGGAAGCAACTATGGCTACACCTTC. It is translated as CASSGSNYGYTF.

The CDR3 DNA reads as TGCGCCAGCAGCGTTGGTTGGGGAACAGGGGGCGATTCACCCCTCCACTTT. It encodes CASSVGWGTGGDSPLHF. The V and J genes are TRBV5-1 and TRBJ1-6, with 9 bases aligning to TRBD1. V was clipped by 4 bases and J by 8 bases; unmatched bases: 13. Germline V gene lookup returns CDR1 SGHRS and CDR2 YFSETQ. The CDR3 extends over 17 amino acids.

The J gene is TRBJ1-5, the V gene TRBV20-1; no clear D gene. Germline V gene sequence: CDR1 DFQATT, CDR2 SNEGSKA (reference sequence). CDR3 size: 16 residues. Trimming left V 3 bases short and J 2 bases short, with 17 bases between. This chain's CDR3 is CSASFGPGRGNQPQHF. CDR3 in DNA: TGCAGTGCTAGTTTCGGACCCGGTCGGGGCAATCAGCCCCAGCATTTT.

The chain employs TRBV18 and TRBJ2-5, with TRBD2 matching over 7 bases. Looked up from germline, CDR1 is KGHSH and CDR2 is LQKENI. This CDR3 has 16 amino acids. The V segment lost 6 bases and the J segment 2 bases; nucleotides outside the gene matches: 12. The CDR3 region is CASSRGSAGPQETQYF. The CDR3 nucleotides read TGTGCCAGCTCCCGGGGTTCAGCGGGACCTCAAGAGACCCAGTACTTC.